A selection of T cell receptor beta chains follows, all from one sample in a study of blood T cell repertoires in COVID-19. The data were produced by immunoSEQ multiplex PCR, yet TCRdb's version contains in-frame clones alone and is incomplete. The sample consists of 330,000 or so clones, 87% of them appearing once. Sequenced: PBMCs or T cells enriched from blood (not recorded which). All receptors derive from a man aged 40-55 years in a cohort exposed to, infected with or recovered from COVID-19 (not recorded which). Both conserved end residues are part of each CDR3. Fields, in order: J gene, D gene, V gene, clone size, CDR3 protein, CDR3 DNA. D genes are given only for firm matches. Size values are once, few and many counts, or a class for expanded clones, and some rows have none.

J gene: TRBJ1-5
D gene: .
V gene: TRBV15
clone size: .
CDR3 protein: CATSRDPNQPQHF
CDR3 DNA: TGTGCCACCAGCAGAGACCCTAATCAGCCCCAGCATTTT

J gene: TRBJ2-1
D gene: TRBD1
V gene: TRBV10-3
clone size: .
CDR3 protein: CAISESDRAGDEQFF
CDR3 DNA: TGTGCCATCAGTGAGTCGGACAGGGCGGGTGATGAGCAGTTCTTC

J gene: TRBJ1-1
D gene: .
V gene: TRBV7-2
clone size: .
CDR3 protein: CASSSRRDLEAFF
CDR3 DNA: TGTGCCAGCAGCTCCCGGCGGGACCTTGAAGCTTTCTTT

J gene: TRBJ1-1
D gene: .
V gene: TRBV29-1
clone size: .
CDR3 protein: CSVGQGVNTEAFF
CDR3 DNA: TGCAGCGTTGGGCAAGGGGTGAACACTGAAGCTTTCTTT

J gene: TRBJ2-1
D gene: TRBD2
V gene: TRBV9
clone size: .
CDR3 protein: CASSGGEDYNEQFF
CDR3 DNA: TGTGCCAGCAGTGGGGGGGAGGACTACAATGAGCAGTTCTTC

J gene: TRBJ2-3
D gene: TRBD2
V gene: TRBV2
clone size: .
CDR3 protein: CASSSSGSSDTQYF
CDR3 DNA: TGTGCCAGCAGTTCTAGCGGTAGTTCAGATACGCAGTATTTT

J gene: TRBJ1-2
D gene: TRBD1
V gene: TRBV6-5
clone size: .
CDR3 protein: CASSYSSGQAGYTF
CDR3 DNA: TGTGCCAGCAGTTACTCCTCGGGACAGGCTGGCTACACCTTC

J gene: TRBJ2-5
D gene: .
V gene: TRBV15
clone size: .
CDR3 protein: CATSRGLARQETQYF
CDR3 DNA: TGTGCCACCAGTCGGGGCCTAGCGCGACAAGAGACCCAGTACTTC

J gene: TRBJ2-3
D gene: TRBD2
V gene: TRBV18
clone size: few
CDR3 protein: CASSPFNPTSGRISTDTQYF
CDR3 DNA: TGTGCCAGCTCACCCTTCAACCCAACTAGCGGGAGAATCAGCACAGATACGCAGTATTTT

J gene: TRBJ2-1
D gene: .
V gene: TRBV15
clone size: .
CDR3 protein: CATSPPLATSYNEQFF
CDR3 DNA: TGTGCCACCAGCCCGCCCCTAGCGACCTCCTACAATGAGCAGTTCTTC

J gene: TRBJ2-1
D gene: TRBD2
V gene: TRBV27
clone size: once
CDR3 protein: CASRSAGVFYNEQFF
CDR3 DNA: TGTGCCAGCAGATCAGCGGGAGTCTTCTACAATGAGCAGTTCTTC

J gene: TRBJ2-7
D gene: .
V gene: TRBV27
clone size: once
CDR3 protein: CASSKTESSYEQYF
CDR3 DNA: TGTGCCAGCAGCAAAACGGAGAGCTCCTACGAGCAGTACTTC

J gene: TRBJ1-4
D gene: .
V gene: TRBV3-1/TRBV3-2
clone size: .
CDR3 protein: CASSPVSGGTEKLFF
CDR3 DNA: TGTGCCAGCAGCCCGGTCTCCGGGGGGACTGAAAAACTGTTTTTT

J gene: TRBJ1-2
D gene: .
V gene: TRBV7-9
clone size: .
CDR3 protein: CATGIEVQNYGYTF
CDR3 DNA: TGTGCCACCGGGATCGAGGTCCAGAACTATGGCTACACCTTC

J gene: TRBJ2-2
D gene: TRBD2
V gene: TRBV6-5
clone size: .
CDR3 protein: CASSLAGGSGELFF
CDR3 DNA: TGTGCCAGCTCACTAGCGGGAGGATCCGGGGAGCTGTTTTTT

J gene: TRBJ1-2
D gene: .
V gene: TRBV7-9
clone size: few
CDR3 protein: CASSFGPRGYGYTF
CDR3 DNA: TGTGCCAGCAGCTTTGGTCCCAGGGGCTATGGCTACACCTTC

J gene: TRBJ1-2
D gene: .
V gene: TRBV4-2
clone size: .
CDR3 protein: CASSQTRGTSGYTF
CDR3 DNA: TGTGCCAGCAGCCAAACCAGGGGAACCTCTGGCTACACCTTC

J gene: TRBJ1-1
D gene: .
V gene: TRBV6-5
clone size: .
CDR3 protein: CASSHQGLNTEAFF
CDR3 DNA: TGTGCCAGCAGCCACCAGGGCTTGAACACTGAAGCTTTCTTT

J gene: TRBJ1-1
D gene: .
V gene: TRBV27
clone size: .
CDR3 protein: CASSSQGGVNTEAFF
CDR3 DNA: TGTGCCAGCAGTTCACAGGGTGGGGTGAACACTGAAGCTTTCTTT

J gene: TRBJ1-1
D gene: .
V gene: TRBV2
clone size: few
CDR3 protein: CASRGEGNTEAFF
CDR3 DNA: TGTGCCAGCAGAGGTGAGGGAAATACTGAAGCTTTCTTT

J gene: TRBJ2-5
D gene: TRBD1
V gene: TRBV30
clone size: .
CDR3 protein: CASTTGITETQYF
CDR3 DNA: TGTGCCTCCACGACAGGGATCACAGAGACCCAGTACTTC

J gene: TRBJ2-5
D gene: .
V gene: TRBV10-2
clone size: .
CDR3 protein: CASSPDRNLLQETQYF
CDR3 DNA: TGCGCCAGCAGCCCAGACAGGAACCTTCTTCAAGAGACCCAGTACTTC

J gene: TRBJ1-1
D gene: .
V gene: TRBV27
clone size: .
CDR3 protein: CASSLVTGLSFTEAFF
CDR3 DNA: TGTGCCAGCAGTTTAGTTACAGGGCTTTCTTTCACTGAAGCTTTCTTT

J gene: TRBJ2-1
D gene: TRBD1
V gene: TRBV7-9
clone size: .
CDR3 protein: CASSLAGTGSNEQFF
CDR3 DNA: TGTGCCAGCAGCTTAGCCGGGACAGGATCCAATGAGCAGTTCTTC

J gene: TRBJ1-1
D gene: TRBD1
V gene: TRBV11-2
clone size: .
CDR3 protein: CASSRQGNTEAFF
CDR3 DNA: TGTGCCAGCAGCCGACAGGGTAACACTGAAGCTTTCTTT

J gene: TRBJ2-3
D gene: TRBD1
V gene: TRBV11-2
clone size: .
CDR3 protein: CASSNRDRLTSTDTQYF
CDR3 DNA: TGTGCCAGCAGCAACCGGGACAGGCTAACTAGCACAGATACGCAGTATTTT

J gene: TRBJ2-7
D gene: TRBD2
V gene: TRBV28
clone size: .
CDR3 protein: CASSRTSGRAYEQYF
CDR3 DNA: TGTGCCAGCAGCAGGACTAGCGGGAGGGCGTACGAGCAGTACTTC

J gene: TRBJ1-6
D gene: .
V gene: TRBV27
clone size: .
CDR3 protein: CASSYTSSYNSPLHF
CDR3 DNA: TGTGCCAGCAGTTATACAAGCTCCTATAATTCACCCCTCCACTTT

J gene: TRBJ2-2
D gene: TRBD2
V gene: TRBV5-1
clone size: many
CDR3 protein: CASSEGAGETGELFF
CDR3 DNA: TGCGCCAGCAGCGAGGGAGCGGGAGAGACCGGGGAGCTGTTTTTT